This T cell receptor (beta chain) was profiled in a study of CD8+CD57+ T cells in acquired aplastic anemia. The TCR beta profiling, which covered VDJ combination and CDR3 sequence, was carried out using genomic DNA as the template. TCRdb passed the reads through MiXCR, listing each CDR3 protein once. The table has approximately 130,000 distinct CDR3 sequences, almost 40% seen once. The authors sequenced patients whose flow cytometry had shown CD8+CD57+ cell expansion. Germline V lookup: CDR1 MDHEN, CDR2 SYDVKM. The V end was cut by 1 base, the J end by 1 base, with 4 bases between. The CDR3 extends over 13 amino acids. This clonotype has at least ten counts.

This TCR was sampled from a human donor with aplastic anemia. This chain links TRBV28 with TRBJ1-2; no firm D call. Sequencing was done on a sample of sorted CD4+, CD8+, or CD8+CD57+ T cells (not recorded which) from PBMCs. The CDR3 sequence: CASSLSGNYGYTF. For the CDR3, the DNA is TGTGCCAGCAGTTTATCGGGTAACTATGGCTACACCTTC.